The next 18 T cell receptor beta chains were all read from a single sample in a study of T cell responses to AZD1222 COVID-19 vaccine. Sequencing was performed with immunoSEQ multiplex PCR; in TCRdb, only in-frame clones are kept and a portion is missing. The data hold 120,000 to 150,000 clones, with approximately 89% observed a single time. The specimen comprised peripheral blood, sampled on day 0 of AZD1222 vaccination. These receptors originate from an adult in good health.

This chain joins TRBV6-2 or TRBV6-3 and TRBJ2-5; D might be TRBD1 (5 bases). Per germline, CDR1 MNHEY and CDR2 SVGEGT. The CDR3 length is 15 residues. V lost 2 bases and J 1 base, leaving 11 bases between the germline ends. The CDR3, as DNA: TGTGCCAGCAGTTACCCCGGACACCTCCAAGAGACCCAGTACTTC. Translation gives CASSYPGHLQETQYF.

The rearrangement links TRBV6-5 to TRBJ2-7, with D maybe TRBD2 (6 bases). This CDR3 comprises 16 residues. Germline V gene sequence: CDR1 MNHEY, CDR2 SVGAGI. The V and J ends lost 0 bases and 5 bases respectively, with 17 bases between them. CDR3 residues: CASSYSSGLAPNEQYF. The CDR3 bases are TGTGCCAGCAGTTACTCCTCGGGACTCGCCCCCAACGAGCAGTACTTC.

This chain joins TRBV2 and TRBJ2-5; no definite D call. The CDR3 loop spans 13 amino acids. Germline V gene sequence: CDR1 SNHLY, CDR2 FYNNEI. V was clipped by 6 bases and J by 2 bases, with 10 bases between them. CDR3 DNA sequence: TGTGCCAGCAGACCCAGCGCACAAGAGACCCAGTACTTC. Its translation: CASRPSAQETQYF.

The CDR3: CASSSQGANTEAFF. The DNA for the CDR3 is TGTGCCAGCAGCTCCCAGGGGGCTAACACTGAAGCTTTCTTT. The V and J genes are TRBV7-3 and TRBJ1-1, with 8 bases lining up with TRBD1. V shed 4 bases, J shed 2 bases, and the junction held 3 bases outside the gene matches. CDR3 length equals 14 residues. Germline V CDR1 and CDR2: SGHTA, FQGTGA.

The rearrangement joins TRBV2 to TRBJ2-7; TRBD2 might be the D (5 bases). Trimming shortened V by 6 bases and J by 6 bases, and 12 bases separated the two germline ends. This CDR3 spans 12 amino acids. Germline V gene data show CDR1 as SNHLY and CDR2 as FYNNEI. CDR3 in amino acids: CASRRAGSEQYF. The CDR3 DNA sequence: TGTGCCAGCAGACGCGCGGGCTCCGAGCAGTACTTC.

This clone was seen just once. CDR3 region: CASRRDRFYTEAFF. The CDR3 DNA reads TGTGCCAGCAGGAGGGACAGATTTTACACTGAAGCTTTCTTT. The V and J genes are TRBV7-2 and TRBJ1-1; the match to TRBD1 covers 7 bases. The V gene end was trimmed by 6 bases and the J gene end by 3 bases; junction bases not matched to a gene: 7. From germline, CDR1 is SGHTA and CDR2 FQGNSA. CDR3 length equals 14 residues.

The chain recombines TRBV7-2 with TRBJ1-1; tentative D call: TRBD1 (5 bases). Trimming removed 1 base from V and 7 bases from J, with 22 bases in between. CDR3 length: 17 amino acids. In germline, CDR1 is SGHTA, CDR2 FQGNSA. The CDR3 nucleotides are TGTGCCAGCAGCTTAGTTAAGGTGAGGGACGGGACCATTGAAGCTTTCTTT. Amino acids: CASSLVKVRDGTIEAFF.

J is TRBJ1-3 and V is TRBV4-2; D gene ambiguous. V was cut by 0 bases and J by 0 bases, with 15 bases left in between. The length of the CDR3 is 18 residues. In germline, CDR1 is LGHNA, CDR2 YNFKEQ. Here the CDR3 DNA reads TGTGCCAGCAGCCAAGATGGAGGGAGGGCAAGCTCTGGAAACACCATATATTTT. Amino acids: CASSQDGGRASSGNTIYF.

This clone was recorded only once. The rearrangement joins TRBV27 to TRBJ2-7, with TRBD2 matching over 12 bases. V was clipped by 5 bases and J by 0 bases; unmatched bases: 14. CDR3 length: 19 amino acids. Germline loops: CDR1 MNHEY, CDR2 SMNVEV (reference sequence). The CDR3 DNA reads TGTGCCAGCAGTGCTCTCGCTCCCGGACTAGCGGGAAGCTCCTACGAGCAGTACTTC. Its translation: CASSALAPGLAGSSYEQYF.

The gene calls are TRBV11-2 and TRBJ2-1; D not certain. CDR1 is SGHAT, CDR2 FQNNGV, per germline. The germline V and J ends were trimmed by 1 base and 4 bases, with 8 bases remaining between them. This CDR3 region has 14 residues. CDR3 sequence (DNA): TGTGCCAGCAGCTTAGTGACCCGGTACAATGAGCAGTTCTTC. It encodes CASSLVTRYNEQFF. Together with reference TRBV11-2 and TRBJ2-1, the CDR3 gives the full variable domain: EAGVAQSPRYKIIEKRQSVAFWCNPISGHATLYWYQQILGQGPKLLIQFQNNGVVDDSQLPKDRFSAERLKGVDSTLKIQPAKLEDSAVYLCASSLVTRYNEQFFGPGTRLTVL.

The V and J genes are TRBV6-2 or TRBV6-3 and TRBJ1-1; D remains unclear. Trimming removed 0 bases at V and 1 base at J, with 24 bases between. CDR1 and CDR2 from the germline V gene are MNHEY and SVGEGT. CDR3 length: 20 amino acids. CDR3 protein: CASSYSILHGSFSGNTEAFF. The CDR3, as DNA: TGTGCCAGCAGTTACTCGATATTACACGGATCGTTTTCGGGGAACACTGAAGCTTTCTTT.

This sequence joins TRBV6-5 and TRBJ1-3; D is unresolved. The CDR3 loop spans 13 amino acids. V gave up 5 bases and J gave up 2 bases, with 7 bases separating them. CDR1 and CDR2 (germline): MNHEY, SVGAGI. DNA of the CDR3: TGTGCCAGCAGTCGCTCGGCTGGAAACACCATATATTTT. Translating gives CASSRSAGNTIYF.

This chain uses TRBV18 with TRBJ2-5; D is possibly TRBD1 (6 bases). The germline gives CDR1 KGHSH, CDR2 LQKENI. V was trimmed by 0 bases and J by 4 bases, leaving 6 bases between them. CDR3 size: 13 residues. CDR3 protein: CASSPPGAETQYF. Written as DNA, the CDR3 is TGTGCCAGCTCACCACCGGGGGCAGAGACCCAGTACTTC.

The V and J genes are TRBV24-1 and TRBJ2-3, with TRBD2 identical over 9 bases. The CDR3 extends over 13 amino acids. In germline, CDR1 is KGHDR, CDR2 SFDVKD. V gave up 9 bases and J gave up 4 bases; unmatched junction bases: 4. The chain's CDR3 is CATRAGGSDTQYF. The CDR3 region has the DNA TGTGCCACCCGAGCGGGAGGATCAGATACGCAGTATTTT.

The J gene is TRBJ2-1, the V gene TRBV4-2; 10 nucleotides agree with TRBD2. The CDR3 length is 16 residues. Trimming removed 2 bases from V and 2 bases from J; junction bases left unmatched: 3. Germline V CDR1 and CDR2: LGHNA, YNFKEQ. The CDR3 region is CASSQMSGGAYNEQFF. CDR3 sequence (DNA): TGTGCCAGCAGCCAAATGAGCGGGGGGGCCTACAATGAGCAGTTCTTC.

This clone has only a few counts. The CDR3 region is CASSPPWTEAYEQYF. The CDR3 DNA reads TGTGCCAGCTCACCCCCCTGGACAGAGGCCTACGAGCAGTACTTC. This chain uses TRBV18 with TRBJ2-7, with D perhaps matching TRBD1 (6 bases). The V end lost 3 bases, the J end lost 2 bases, and 14 bases lay between the germline ends. CDR3 length: 15 residues. Germline V lookup: CDR1 KGHSH, CDR2 LQKENI.

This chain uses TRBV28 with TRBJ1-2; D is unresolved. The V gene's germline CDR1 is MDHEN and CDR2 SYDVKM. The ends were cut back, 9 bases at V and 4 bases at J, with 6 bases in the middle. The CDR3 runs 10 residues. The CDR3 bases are TGTGCCAGTGGAATCTATGGCTACACCTTC. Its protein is CASGIYGYTF.

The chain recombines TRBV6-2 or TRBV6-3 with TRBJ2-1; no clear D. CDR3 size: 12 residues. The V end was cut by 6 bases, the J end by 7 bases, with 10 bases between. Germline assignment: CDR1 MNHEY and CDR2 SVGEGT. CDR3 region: CASSRPSNEQFF. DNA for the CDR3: TGTGCCAGCAGCCGGCCCAGTAATGAGCAGTTCTTC.